This TCR beta chain was captured in a study of blood T cells in healthy people across ages. The CDR3 totals 13 residues. V dropped 7 bases and J dropped 4 bases, with 13 bases sitting between them. Germline V CDR1 and CDR2: SEHNR, FQNEAQ (reference sequence). Sample-barcoded 5' priming and a J-beta primer mix drove a second PCR of about 6 to 11 cycles. TCRdb re-called the 5' RACE reads through MiXCR, storing one row per CDR3 protein. The repertoire has about 680,000 distinct CDR3 sequences, approximately 49% of them found once; the top ten carry 30% to 40%. This sequence originates from a woman aged 60-75 years in good health. What was sequenced was blood. This chain connects TRBV7-9 to TRBJ1-2; D is perhaps TRBD1 (5 bases). The CDR3 sequence: CASNAGGSYGYTF. Written as DNA, the CDR3 is TGTGCCAGCAATGCGGGGGGAAGCTATGGCTACACCTTC.